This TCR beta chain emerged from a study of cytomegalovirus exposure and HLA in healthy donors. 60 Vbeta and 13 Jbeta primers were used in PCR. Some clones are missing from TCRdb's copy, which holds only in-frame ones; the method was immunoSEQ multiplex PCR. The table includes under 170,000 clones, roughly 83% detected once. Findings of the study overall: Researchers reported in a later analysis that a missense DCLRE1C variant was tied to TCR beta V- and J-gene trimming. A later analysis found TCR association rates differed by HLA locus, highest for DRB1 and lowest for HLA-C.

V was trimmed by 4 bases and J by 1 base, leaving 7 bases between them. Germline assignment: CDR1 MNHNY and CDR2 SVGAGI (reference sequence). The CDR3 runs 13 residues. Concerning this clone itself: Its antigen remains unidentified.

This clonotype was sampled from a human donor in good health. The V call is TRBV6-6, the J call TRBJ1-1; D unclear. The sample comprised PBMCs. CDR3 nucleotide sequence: TGTGCCAGCAGTTTCCCTCCGAACACTGAAGCTTTCTTT. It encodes CASSFPPNTEAFF.